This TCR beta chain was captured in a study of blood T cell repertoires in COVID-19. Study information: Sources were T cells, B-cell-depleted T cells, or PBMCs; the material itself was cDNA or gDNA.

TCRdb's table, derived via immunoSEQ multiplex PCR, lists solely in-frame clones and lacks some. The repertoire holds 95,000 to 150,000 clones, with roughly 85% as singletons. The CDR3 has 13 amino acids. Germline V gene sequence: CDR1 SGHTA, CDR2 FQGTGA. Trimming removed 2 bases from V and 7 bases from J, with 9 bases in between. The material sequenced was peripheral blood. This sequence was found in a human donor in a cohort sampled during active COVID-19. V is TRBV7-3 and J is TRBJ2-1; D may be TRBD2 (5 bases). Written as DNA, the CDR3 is TGTGCCAGCAGCTTACATCAGCGGAATGAGCAGTTCTTC. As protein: CASSLHQRNEQFF.